Only a few counts were recorded for the clone carrying this TCR beta chain. The data were taken from a study of T-cell memory formation after mild COVID-19. TCRdb itself ran the 5' RACE reads through MiXCR, one entry per CDR3 protein. The table records a few hundred thousand distinct CDR3 sequences, more than 9% of them present only once. The V gene's germline CDR1 is LGHNA and CDR2 YSLEER. The CDR3 is 15 residues long. With V trimmed by 5 bases and J by 7 bases, 7 bases remained unmatched. The V and J genes are TRBV4-3 and TRBJ2-2; 10 nucleotides align to TRBD1. Sample: PBMCs or a T cell subset sorted from them (not recorded which). The source of this sequence is a man aged 18 to 29 who had mild COVID-19 (a few samples of this study predate the infection). Cell type and time point are not known. The DNA of the CDR3 is TGCGCCAGCAGCAGGGGACAGGGGAGAATCGGGGAGCTGTTTTTT. Its protein product is CASSRGQGRIGELFF.